Listed below are T cell receptor beta chains from one sample, sequenced in a study of T cells in Graves' hyperthyroidism and ophthalmopathy. TCRdb called the multiplex PCR reads again in MiXCR, with one record for every CDR3 protein. The data hold some 690,000 distinct CDR3 sequences, with about 18% observed a single time. Material: blood. These receptors came from a man aged 50-60 years with Graves' hyperthyroidism. Both conserved end residues are part of each CDR3.

V gene	CDR3 length	CDR3 protein
TRBV13	16	CASSLGGRASLYEQYF
TRBV27	14	CASSLRTGTGEQYF
TRBV11-2	15	CASSLGAISRGGYTF
TRBV7-3	15	CASSLSAGSRETQYF
TRBV5-1	16	CASSGITGYTNTEAFF
TRBV19	17	CASSIQGLRTGANVLTF
TRBV29-1	19	CSVARDRGTSGDLTYEQYF
TRBV6-2/TRBV6-3	13	CASSGTDNSPLHF
TRBV12-3/TRBV12-4	14	CASESGTSYNEQFF
TRBV27	16	CASSLYGIDSNQPQHF
TRBV18	14	CASSSTEKQETQYF